This T cell receptor (beta chain) was profiled in a study of T cells in Graves' hyperthyroidism and ophthalmopathy. Enrolled ophthalmopathy patients presented with a Clinical Activity Score of at least 3, a NOSPECS grade of at least 4, and disease duration under 3 months. Every diagnosis used clinical symptoms, serum thyroxine and TRAb, thyroid ultrasound and orbital computed tomography. Ten or more counts support this clonotype. Authors of the study amplified TCR beta CDR3 regions from RNA transcripts. TCR CDR3 regions were first amplified by RT-PCR with HTBI primers. TCRdb analysed the multiplex PCR reads with MiXCR anew, one entry per CDR3 protein. Counted here are hundreds of thousands of distinct CDR3 sequences, approximately 13% occurring once; the ten biggest clones make up approximately 35%. Deletions cut 4 bases from V and 3 bases from J, with 10 bases between. The CDR3 spans 13 residues. CDR1 DFQATT and CDR2 SNEGSKA come from the germline V gene (reference sequence).

The chain carries TRBV20-1 and TRBJ1-3; D is unclear. This sequence originates from a woman in her thirties or forties with Graves' ophthalmopathy. Sequencing was performed on blood. The CDR3 sequence: CSAKGLVGNTIYF. In nucleotides, the CDR3 is TGCAGTGCTAAAGGACTTGTTGGAAACACCATATATTTT.